The 24 T cell receptor beta chains in this list originate from one sample, sequenced in a study of cytomegalovirus exposure and HLA in healthy donors. PCR used 60 Vbeta primers and 13 Jbeta primers. Assay used: immunoSEQ multiplex PCR; TCRdb lists only in-frame clones, some missing. The repertoire holds more than 80,000 clones, roughly 80% seen once, with about 3.6% in the top ten. The sequenced sample consisted of PBMCs. The receptor source for this set is a man in his sixties in good health and CMV-seronegative.

This clone was recorded once. The rearrangement joins TRBV7-2 to TRBJ2-5, with unresolved D. This CDR3 is 13 amino acids long. The germline CDR1 and CDR2 sequences are SGHTA and FQGNSA. V was clipped by 5 bases and J by 1 base, with 8 bases between them. The CDR3 DNA follows: TGTGCCAGCAGCCTTAGACTCCAAGAGACCCAGTACTTC. Translated: CASSLRLQETQYF.

This clone was seen only a few times. The chain joins TRBV7-9 to TRBJ2-3, with 11 bases aligning to TRBD2. V shed 3 bases and J 3 bases; nucleotides not matched to a gene: 8. Germline V gene data show CDR1 as SEHNR and CDR2 as FQNEAQ (reference sequence). This CDR3 region has 17 residues. CDR3 loop: CASSFPPGTSGTDTQYF. The CDR3 DNA reads as TGTGCCAGCAGCTTCCCCCCAGGGACTAGCGGAACAGATACGCAGTATTTT.

V gene TRBV6-5 combines with J gene TRBJ2-3; 10 bases map to TRBD2. The length of the CDR3 is 15 residues. The germline gives CDR1 MNHEY, CDR2 SVGAGI. V lost 5 bases to trimming and J lost 6 bases; unmatched junction nucleotides: 8. The DNA for the CDR3 is TGTGCCAGCAGTCGCCTTAGCGGGGGGAGGGATACGCAGTATTTT. It is translated as CASSRLSGGRDTQYF.

V gene TRBV7-2 combines with J gene TRBJ1-6; D may be TRBD1 (6 bases). Germline values: CDR1 SGHTA, CDR2 FQGNSA. Trimming removed 5 bases at V and 6 bases at J, with 11 bases between. The CDR3 totals 14 residues. The CDR3 DNA reads TGTGCCAGCAGCGAACAGGGTTCTAATTCACCCCTCCACTTT. Translation gives CASSEQGSNSPLHF.

The chain carries TRBV7-7 and TRBJ2-5, with TRBD2 identical over 9 bases. Germline V gene data show CDR1 as SSHAT and CDR2 as FNYEAQ (reference sequence). V was clipped by 3 bases and J by 5 bases; unmatched bases: 4. This CDR3 has 14 amino acids. This CDR3 is CASSFAGGRETQYF. DNA for the CDR3: TGTGCCAGCAGCTTCGCGGGGGGGAGGGAGACCCAGTACTTC.

The chain recombines TRBV6-4 with TRBJ2-2; D is uncertain. The CDR3 consists of 15 residues. Trimming took off 0 bases at V and 0 bases at J, with 5 bases between the two ends. The germline V gene has CDR1 MRHNA and CDR2 SNTAGT. The chain's CDR3 is CASSDSPTNTGELFF. The CDR3 DNA sequence: TGTGCCAGCAGTGACTCGCCTACGAACACCGGGGAGCTGTTTTTT.

The DNA for the CDR3 is TGTGCCAGCTCACCGGCACAGGGGACTGAAAAACTGTTTTTT. This translates into CASSPAQGTEKLFF. This chain uses TRBV18 with TRBJ1-4; 7 bases fit TRBD1. V lost 3 bases, J lost 7 bases, and 5 bases stayed unmatched. The V gene's germline CDR1 is KGHSH and CDR2 LQKENI. CDR3 length: 14 residues.

The chain has TRBV5-6 and TRBJ1-2; the match to TRBD1 covers 7 bases. V lost 4 bases and J lost 5; bases outside the gene matches: 8. The CDR3 covers 14 residues. Germline V gives CDR1 SGHDT, CDR2 YYEEEE. The CDR3 spells CASSLGTDLYGYTF. CDR3 nucleotide sequence: TGTGCCAGCAGCCTCGGGACAGATCTGTATGGCTACACCTTC.

This clone was recorded only once. This chain joins TRBV5-8 and TRBJ1-6; D is possibly TRBD1 (6 bases). This CDR3 has 15 amino acids. Germline CDR1 SGHTS, CDR2 YDEGEE. V was clipped by 7 bases and J by 0 bases, with 11 bases between them. The CDR3 DNA follows: TGTGCCAGCTACTCGGACAGCTCCTATAATTCACCCCTCCACTTT. Encoded protein: CASYSDSSYNSPLHF. The whole variable domain, remainder taken from reference TRBV5-8 and TRBJ1-6, is EAGVTQSPTHLIKTRGQQATLRCSPISGHTSVYWYQQALGLGLQFLLWYDEGEERNRGNFPPRFSGRQFPNYSSELNVNALELEDSALYLCASYSDSSYNSPLHFGNGTRLTVT.

V is TRBV10-3 and J is TRBJ2-3; 7 bases align to TRBD1. The CDR3 length is 15 residues. The V gene's germline CDR1 is ENHRY and CDR2 SYGVKD. V shed 3 bases and J 6 bases; nucleotides not matched to a gene: 9. This CDR3 reads CAISEQDRLLDTQYF. In nucleotides, the CDR3 is TGTGCCATCAGTGAACAGGACAGGTTGTTGGATACGCAGTATTTT.

The chain carries TRBV20-1 and TRBJ2-7, with 7 bases aligning to TRBD1. CDR3 length: 11 residues. V was clipped by 5 bases and J by 9 bases; unmatched bases: 7. Germline V gene data show CDR1 as DFQATT and CDR2 as SNEGSKA (reference sequence). The CDR3 sequence: CSARRQGAQYF. CDR3 bases: TGCAGTGCTCGAAGACAGGGTGCGCAGTACTTC.

The chain carries TRBV7-9 and TRBJ1-2; TRBD1 is a possible D gene (5 bases). This CDR3 has 16 residues. Germline V gene lookup returns CDR1 SEHNR and CDR2 FQNEAQ (reference sequence). Trimming stripped 4 bases from V and 4 bases from J, with 19 bases between. The CDR3 bases are TGTGCCAGCAGCTCCGGAAAAGGGGAGGGCCCCTATGGCTACACCTTC. Residues: CASSSGKGEGPYGYTF.

The chain has TRBV7-2 and TRBJ1-5; 7 nucleotides line up with TRBD1. Germline CDR1 reads SGHTA; CDR2 reads FQGNSA. There are 17 residues in the CDR3. J was trimmed by 7 bases and V by 1 base; bases with no gene match: 13. Here the CDR3 reads CASSLVSGTVPGQPQHF. The DNA of the CDR3 is TGTGCCAGCAGCTTAGTGTCCGGGACAGTCCCTGGACAGCCCCAGCATTTT.

This clone was seen once. V is TRBV7-2 and J is TRBJ2-5; D might be TRBD1 (5 bases). CDR3 size: 16 residues. V lost 5 bases to trimming and J lost 4 bases, with 20 bases between them. Germline V CDR1 and CDR2: SGHTA, FQGNSA. CDR3 sequence (DNA): TGTGCCAGCAGCCCGCGAAGGGGTGGGGTATCAGAGACCCAGTACTTC. Its translation: CASSPRRGGVSETQYF.

The chain is built from TRBV6-6 and TRBJ1-2; 7 bases fit TRBD1. V gave up 7 bases and J gave up 4 bases; unmatched junction bases: 9. The CDR3 is 14 amino acids. Per germline, CDR1 MNHNY and CDR2 SVGAGI (reference sequence). The CDR3 coding sequence is TGTGCCAGCAAGTCGCCAGAGGGGGCCTATGGCTACACCTTC. It translates to CASKSPEGAYGYTF.

V gene TRBV7-9 combines with J gene TRBJ1-1; possibly TRBD1 for D (5 bases). From germline, CDR1 is SEHNR and CDR2 FQNEAQ (reference sequence). Trimming pared 7 bases from V and 1 base from J, leaving 16 bases between. This CDR3 region has 15 residues. The CDR3 DNA reads TGTGCCAGCACCTTCTCGACAGTAAAGAACACTGAAGCTTTCTTT. This sequence encodes CASTFSTVKNTEAFF.

V usage is TRBV7-2 and J usage is TRBJ1-6, with D perhaps matching TRBD1 (6 bases). V lost 1 base to trimming and J lost 13 bases, with 14 bases between them. The CDR3 consists of 14 residues. Per germline, CDR1 SGHTA and CDR2 FQGNSA. CDR3 DNA: TGTGCCAGCAGCTTAGAGGGGGGGAAATACCCCCTCCACTTT. As protein: CASSLEGGKYPLHF. Drawing the rest from reference TRBV7-2 and TRBJ1-6, the complete variable domain is GAGVSQSPSNKVTEKGKDVELRCDPISGHTALYWYRQSLGQGLEFLIYFQGNSAPDKSGLPSDRFSAERTGGSVSTLTIQRTQQEDSAVYLCASSLEGGKYPLHFGNGTRLTVT.

The V gene is TRBV15, the J gene TRBJ2-7; 8 bases are a match to TRBD1. Germline CDR1 LNHNV, CDR2 YYDKDF (reference sequence). With V trimmed by 3 bases and J by 0 bases, 7 bases remained unmatched. CDR3 size: 16 residues. The CDR3 DNA follows: TGTGCCACCAGCAGCTACCCCGGGACAGGCTCCTACGAGCAGTACTTC. Its translation is CATSSYPGTGSYEQYF.

V and J are TRBV27 and TRBJ1-6; a possible D gene is TRBD1 (6 bases). This CDR3 is 15 amino acids long. Germline loops: CDR1 MNHEY, CDR2 SMNVEV (reference sequence). V shed 6 bases and J shed 9 bases, with 18 bases lying between them. The CDR3 DNA reads TGTGCCAGCAGCCTGGAAGGGGGAAAGGGTTCACCCCTCCACTTT. The encoded protein is CASSLEGGKGSPLHF.

This chain links TRBV5-1 with TRBJ1-6, with 8 positions matching TRBD1. CDR3 length: 15 residues. The germline V gene has CDR1 SGHRS and CDR2 YFSETQ. V was pared by 5 bases and J by 5 bases, with 6 bases of the junction left unmatched. The DNA for the CDR3 is TGCGCCAGCAGGCCCGGGACAGGAGATAATTCACCCCTCCACTTT. Translation gives CASRPGTGDNSPLHF.

This chain links TRBV4-3 with TRBJ1-3; D possibly corresponds to TRBD1 (5 bases). Trimming took 4 bases from V and 2 from J, leaving 9 bases between them. CDR1 is LGHNA and CDR2 is YSLEER in the germline V gene. The length of the CDR3 is 14 residues. This chain's CDR3 is CASSRQGAGNTIYF. As DNA, the CDR3 is TGCGCCAGCAGCCGTCAGGGCGCTGGAAACACCATATATTTT.

This clone showed up just once. The V gene is TRBV10-3, the J gene TRBJ1-6; D might be TRBD1 (6 bases). Germline V gene data show CDR1 as ENHRY and CDR2 as SYGVKD. The CDR3 spans 13 residues. V was cut by 2 bases and J by 10 bases, with 9 bases left in between. The CDR3 spells CAISEGGVSPLHF. For the CDR3, the DNA is TGTGCCATCAGTGAGGGGGGCGTCTCACCCCTCCACTTT.

The chain uses TRBV27 and TRBJ1-1, with 9 positions matching TRBD1. V was clipped by 6 bases and J by 1 base; unmatched bases: 3. Germline V CDR1 and CDR2: MNHEY, SMNVEV (reference sequence). This CDR3 has 14 amino acids. The CDR3 region has the DNA TGTGCCAGCAGGAAGGGACAGGGGAACACTGAAGCTTTCTTT. This translates into CASRKGQGNTEAFF.

V gene TRBV18 combines with J gene TRBJ2-1; 8 bases match TRBD2. Trimming cost V 6 bases and J 6 bases; bases outside gene matches: 4. There are 13 residues in the CDR3. Per germline, CDR1 KGHSH and CDR2 LQKENI. CDR3 nucleotide sequence: TGTGCCAGCTCTCTTCTAGCGGGCAATGAGCAGTTCTTC. Amino acids: CASSLLAGNEQFF.